Reported below is one T cell receptor beta chain. No antigen is known for it. Germline CDR1 and CDR2: LNHDA and SQIVND (reference sequence). The CDR3 is 15 amino acids. V lost 8 bases and J lost 1, with 14 bases in between. The investigators split CD4+ cells into a CD45RA+ naive subset and a CD45RA-negative memory subset. This sample is drawn from a study of shared clonotypes between healthy human individuals. Study-wide results and caveats: Several donors held around 5% of naive CD4 clonotypes in common. Memory subsets generally showed lower estimated richness than naive subsets.

The study ran the assay at deep level. Some clones are missing from TCRdb's copy, which holds only in-frame ones; the method was immunoSEQ multiplex PCR. The table records 2 million to 3 million clones, 80% to 95% of them present only once. The chain combines TRBV19 with TRBJ2-2, with unresolved D. Input material: naive CD4+ T cells from PBMCs. Sample subset: CD45RA+ positively selected. The sequence came from a young man in good health. Some clones in this sample may be carry-over from other donors' samples. Written as DNA, the CDR3 is TGTGCCAGTCTGCGAGTTGGCAGGAACACCGGGGAGCTGTTTTTT. Amino acid sequence: CASLRVGRNTGELFF.